A single T cell receptor (beta chain) is shown here with its context. This sample was taken from a study of blood T cell repertoires in COVID-19. About the study: Donors in the United States, Italy and Spain gave samples during acute or convalescent COVID-19. PBMCs, B-cell-depleted T cells, or T cells were the source of the cDNA or gDNA that made up the material.

Authors' data handling: By means of reference gene primer amplification, nucleated cell counts were estimated. Sequencing was performed with immunoSEQ multiplex PCR; in TCRdb, only in-frame clones are kept and a portion is missing. The DNA gave D and trimming, while V, J and clone size come from that table. The table records about 200,000 clones, roughly 80% of them present only once. The germline gives CDR1 MNHEY, CDR2 SMNVEV (reference sequence). This CDR3 is built from 14 residues. Trimming took 4 bases from V and 5 from J; bases not matched to a gene: 5. The specimen was peripheral blood. The rearrangement uses TRBV27 and TRBJ2-1; TRBD2 matches 7 bases. The origin of this receptor is a human donor in a cohort sampled during active COVID-19. The CDR3 bases are TGTGCCAGCAGTTCCGGACTAGACCACAATGAGCAGTTCTTC. This translates into CASSSGLDHNEQFF.